The clone carrying this TCR beta chain showed up just a few times. Its target is not known. This sample was taken from a study of T-cell reconstitution after alpha-beta-depleted transplantation in children. Overall study findings and caveats: Counts and diversity of T cells one year after transplant came mostly from newly produced T cells. Reportedly, alpha-beta T cells present about two months post-transplant originated from several hundred expanded clones of graft origin.

Unique molecular identifiers were built into the TCRbeta library. TCRdb itself ran the PCR reads through MiXCR, one entry per CDR3 protein. The sample lists about 460,000 distinct CDR3 sequences, under 12% seen once, with just over 2% in the top ten. Germline values: CDR1 SGHAT, CDR2 FQNNGV. Trimming cost V 5 bases and J 0 bases, with 22 bases left between them. This CDR3 spans 19 amino acids. Material: PBMCs, obtained before TCRalphabeta/CD19-depleted stem cell transplant. The sequence derives from a child aged 2 to 10 with inherited bone marrow failure, due to receive a stem cell transplant. V gene TRBV11-2 combines with J gene TRBJ2-2; the D gene is possibly TRBD2 (5 bases). CDR3 sequence (DNA): TGTGCCAGCAGCACGGAAGCCCGGGGAGCCAACTCGAACACCGGGGAGCTGTTTTTT. This encodes CASSTEARGANSNTGELFF.